This T cell receptor beta chain was captured by sequencing in a study of blood T cells in healthy people across ages. V lost 2 bases to trimming and J lost 5 bases; unmatched junction nucleotides: 5. The CDR3 totals 15 residues. CDR1 is SGDLS, CDR2 YYNGEE, per germline. Sample-barcoded 5' priming and a J-beta primer mix drove a second PCR of roughly 6 to 12 cycles. Each of the samples gave a minimum of 3 million paired-end reads that contained CDR3. Using its own MiXCR run on the 5' RACE reads, TCRdb lists one record per CDR3 protein. The sample yields 1.4 million or so distinct CDR3 sequences, under 55% seen once. Details on this clonotype: What it binds is not known.

Study-level points and caveats: Without sorted subsets, naive and antigen-experienced compartments could not be conclusively compared. The study regarded diversity estimates from one million T cells as underestimates. Aged donors had fewer naive CD4+ cells and lower diversity than long-lived donors.

This sequence joins TRBV9 and TRBJ2-3; the match to TRBD2 covers 10 bases. The origin of this receptor is a woman aged 18-35 years in good health. The sample taken for sequencing was blood. The CDR3 sequence is CASSVSPSGGDTQYF. DNA for the CDR3: TGTGCCAGCAGCGTGTCCCCTAGCGGGGGAGATACGCAGTATTTT.